The rows below give T cell receptor beta chains drawn from one sample of a study of PD-1 blockade in classical Hodgkin lymphoma. The table came from immunoSEQ multiplex PCR; TCRdb's copy has only in-frame clones and leaves some out. Found here are 55,000 to 65,000 clones, 85% to 90% of them singletons; the top ten hold approximately 15%. The sequences come from peripheral blood mononuclear cells (PBMCs), collected at baseline. These receptor sequences come from a human donor with classical Hodgkin lymphoma. The CDR3 runs from the conserved cysteine through the conserved F or W. A D gene is named only where the DNA matches it firmly. The size entry is marked missing in some rows and otherwise reads once, few, many or a size class.

>16|TRBJ1-1|-|-|TRBV28
TGTGCCAGCAGTTTCTCCCACTACTGGCGAAACACTGAAGCTTTCTTT
CASSFSHYWRNTEAFF
>14|TRBJ1-6|-|-|TRBV19
TGTGCCAGTAGTATAGGGGTGTATAATTCACCCCTCCACTTT
CASSIGVYNSPLHF
>15|TRBJ1-1|-|-|TRBV5-1
TGCGCCAGCAGCTCACCTGGGGAGGGGAGGACTGAAGCTTTCTTT
CASSSPGEGRTEAFF
>13|TRBJ2-6|-|-|TRBV7-9
TGTGCCAGCAGCCTAGGGGGGGCCAACGTCCTGACTTTC
CASSLGGANVLTF
>18|TRBJ1-5|-|-|TRBV18
TGTGCCAGCTCACCATTCTTAGGCCGGGAAGGTGTAGGGGAGCCCCAGCATTTT
CASSPFLGREGVGEPQHF
>15|TRBJ2-5|-|TRBD2|TRBV6-5
TGTGCCAGCAGTCCGCTAGCGGGGGGTGGAGAGACCCAGTACTTC
CASSPLAGGGETQYF
>14|TRBJ2-7|-|-|TRBV7-9
TGTGCCAGCAGCTTACCGGAGAGCTCCTACGAGCAGTACTTC
CASSLPESSYEQYF
>12|TRBJ2-7|-|-|TRBV7-2
TGTGCCAGCAGCTTAGCGGGAGGCGAGCAGTACTTC
CASSLAGGEQYF
>15|TRBJ1-3|-|-|TRBV5-4
TGTGCCAGCGGTAACCCTCAGGGTAGTTTGGACACCATATATTTT
CASGNPQGSLDTIYF
>14|TRBJ2-1|-|TRBD1|TRBV29-1
TGCAGCGTTTCCTGGCAGGGGGCGTCTAATGAGCAGTTCTTC
CSVSWQGASNEQFF
>12|TRBJ2-3|-|-|TRBV4-1
TGCGCCAGCAGCCACCAAGGGGATACGCAGTATTTT
CASSHQGDTQYF
>14|TRBJ1-1|-|-|TRBV7-2
TGTGCCAGCAGCTCCACTGGGGGATACACTGAAGCTTTCTTT
CASSSTGGYTEAFF
>14|TRBJ1-5|-|-|TRBV19
TGTGCCAGCAAAGGGCTTGAGGCGAATCAGCCCCAGCATTTT
CASKGLEANQPQHF
>18|TRBJ1-2|once|TRBD1|TRBV7-9
TGTGCCAGCAGACACACCCTCGGGACAGGAAAGGAGCCCTATGGCTACACCTTC
CASRHTLGTGKEPYGYTF
>13|TRBJ2-7|once|-|TRBV4-1
TGCGCCAGCAGCCACCAGGGAGCCTACGAGCAGTACTTC
CASSHQGAYEQYF
>13|TRBJ1-4|-|-|TRBV29-1
TGCAGCGTTAGGGGGGCTTCGAACGAAAAACTGTTTTTT
CSVRGASNEKLFF
>14|TRBJ2-5|-|TRBD2|TRBV6-1
TGTGCCAGCAGTGGCGGGGGGGCATCAGAGACCCAGTACTTC
CASSGGGASETQYF
>16|TRBJ2-1|-|-|TRBV27
TGTGCCAGCAGTTTAGAGGGGGTAAGCTCCTACAATGAGCAGTTCTTC
CASSLEGVSSYNEQFF
>14|TRBJ2-3|-|-|TRBV18
TGTGCCAGCTCACCACCGGGGGAGATGGGTACGCAGTATTTT
CASSPPGEMGTQYF
>17|TRBJ2-3|-|-|TRBV4-2
TGTGCCAGCAGCCACGCTTGGGGAATCGGTGGCACAGATACGCAGTATTTT
CASSHAWGIGGTDTQYF
>17|TRBJ2-3|-|TRBD2|TRBV7-6
TGTGCCAGCAGCTCCCTTCTGACTAGCGAACTCACAGATACGCAGTATTTT
CASSSLLTSELTDTQYF
>15|TRBJ2-1|-|-|TRBV6-5
TGTGCCACCGGAGGGGGGGTAGGGAGTTACAATGAGCAGTTCTTC
CATGGGVGSYNEQFF
>14|TRBJ2-7|-|-|TRBV6-1
TGTGCCAGCAGTCCGGGATACCCAGTCCACGAGCAGTACTTC
CASSPGYPVHEQYF
>13|TRBJ2-1|-|TRBD1|TRBV5-4
TGTGCCAGCAGCTTGACAGGGGCCAACGAGCAGTTCTTC
CASSLTGANEQFF
>15|TRBJ2-5|-|TRBD1|TRBV6-5
TGTGCCAATCAAGGGACAGGGGGGTACCAAGAGACCCAGTACTTC
CANQGTGGYQETQYF
>17|TRBJ1-1|-|-|TRBV11-2
TGTGCCAGCAGCTTAGTCCCAAAGGGGCGGCCGAACACTGAAGCTTTCTTT
CASSLVPKGRPNTEAFF
>13|TRBJ1-5|-|-|TRBV7-9
TGTGCCAGCAGCTTAGGTACGGATCAGCCCCAGCATTTT
CASSLGTDQPQHF
>18|TRBJ1-6|-|-|TRBV4-1
TGCGCCAGCAGCCAAGATCCCAAGCGGCGCTCCTATAATTCACCCCTCCACTTT
CASSQDPKRRSYNSPLHF
>10|TRBJ1-2|-|-|TRBV7-6
TGTGCCAGCAGCGGGGACGTCTACACCTTC
CASSGDVYTF
>16|TRBJ2-1|-|-|TRBV7-9
TGTGCCAGCAGCTACCCCCTTAACGGGGTGTACAATGAGCAGTTCTTC
CASSYPLNGVYNEQFF
>13|TRBJ1-2|-|TRBD1|TRBV7-6
TGTGCCAGCAGCCTGGACAGGAGGGATGGCTACACCTTC
CASSLDRRDGYTF
>12|TRBJ2-1|-|-|TRBV6-6
TGTGCCAGCAGCCTGGACGGTGGTGAGCAGTTCTTC
CASSLDGGEQFF
>15|TRBJ2-7|-|TRBD2|TRBV19
TGTGCCAGCACCCTCTCTGGGGGGGATTCCTACGAGCAGTACTTC
CASTLSGGDSYEQYF
>15|TRBJ1-2|-|TRBD1|TRBV30
TGTGCCTGGAGTGACACAGGGGGCGCACGCTATGGCTACACCTTC
CAWSDTGGARYGYTF
>12|TRBJ2-3|-|-|TRBV2
TGTGCCAGCAGACCTGCGGGAGATACGCAGTATTTT
CASRPAGDTQYF